These 28 T cell receptor beta chains originate from one sample sequenced in a study of T cells in tuberculosis. The data were produced by immunoSEQ multiplex PCR, yet TCRdb's version contains in-frame clones alone and is incomplete. The table records 25,000 to 35,000 clones, approximately 94% of them present only once. The sequenced sample consisted of PBMCs. Every receptor here comes from a donor aged 5-35 years with latent tuberculosis or without tuberculosis infection.

The genes are TRBV5-1 and TRBJ2-1; D uncertain. The V gene lost 3 bases and the J gene lost 9 bases, with 16 bases spanning the gap. CDR3 length: 14 amino acids. Germline V lookup: CDR1 SGHRS, CDR2 YFSETQ. CDR3 residues: CASSSISASGEQFF. Written as DNA, the CDR3 is TGCGCCAGCAGCTCCATTTCTGCTTCGGGTGAGCAGTTCTTC.

This chain connects TRBV6-1 to TRBJ2-7; 10 nucleotides agree with TRBD1. J was trimmed by 3 bases and V by 5 bases; bases with no gene match: 1. CDR1 MNHNS and CDR2 SASEGT come from the germline V gene. The CDR3 is 13 amino acids. CDR3 nucleotides: TGTGCCAGCAGTCGGGACAGGGGCTACGAGCAGTACTTC. Its protein is CASSRDRGYEQYF.

The chain combines TRBV7-9 with TRBJ1-1, with 7 bases aligning to TRBD1. The CDR3 has 15 residues. After removal of 5 bases from V and 3 bases from J, the junction contained 9 bases not matched to a gene. The germline V gene encodes CDR1 SEHNR and CDR2 FQNEAQ (reference sequence). This chain's CDR3 is CASSSYRGRDTEAFF. CDR3 sequence (DNA): TGTGCCAGCAGCAGTTACAGGGGCAGGGACACTGAAGCTTTCTTT.

The genes are TRBV27 and TRBJ2-2; 9 nucleotides align to TRBD1. The trim removed 0 bases at V and 7 bases at J, leaving 6 bases unmatched. The CDR3 loop spans 16 amino acids. Germline CDR1 is MNHEY and CDR2 is SMNVEV (reference sequence). In DNA, the CDR3 is TGTGCCAGCAGTTTATCGACAGGGGGTAGGAACGGGGAGCTGTTTTTT. Translated, it gives CASSLSTGGRNGELFF.

CDR3 residues: CASSVTSGLPPYEQYF. DNA for the CDR3: TGTGCCAGCAGCGTAACTAGCGGGTTGCCCCCCTACGAGCAGTACTTC. This chain links TRBV5-5 with TRBJ2-7, with 9 bases aligning to TRBD2. V dropped 4 bases and J dropped 2; count of bases not matched to a gene: 10. CDR3 size: 16 residues. The germline CDR1 and CDR2 sequences are SGHKS and YYEKEE (reference sequence).

CDR3 nucleotides: TGTGCCAGCTCACCACAGGGAGCTCTGACCGATACGCAGTATTTT. Protein: CASSPQGALTDTQYF. The rearrangement links TRBV18 to TRBJ2-3, with D maybe TRBD2 (5 bases). V was clipped by 1 base and J by 6 bases, with 14 bases between them. CDR3 length equals 15 residues. Per germline, CDR1 KGHSH and CDR2 LQKENI.

This clone appeared once. The chain links TRBV5-1 to TRBJ2-7; 16 bases match TRBD2. Trimming took 0 bases from V and 1 from J; bases not matched to a gene: 4. The CDR3 extends over 18 amino acids. Germline V gene lookup returns CDR1 SGHRS and CDR2 YFSETQ. This CDR3 is CASSLGGTSGRASYEQYF. In DNA, the CDR3 is TGCGCCAGCAGCTTGGGAGGGACTAGCGGGAGGGCGTCCTACGAGCAGTACTTC.

This clone was detected only once. The chain is built from TRBV7-9 and TRBJ2-1; the match to TRBD2 covers 7 bases. The CDR3 is 16 amino acids. The J segment lost 2 bases and the V segment lost 5 bases, leaving 9 bases of the junction unmatched. The V gene's germline CDR1 is SEHNR and CDR2 FQNEAQ (reference sequence). CDR3 nucleotides: TGTGCCAGCAGCAGGGGACTACATACCCCCTACAATGAGCAGTTCTTC. This sequence encodes CASSRGLHTPYNEQFF.

CDR3 sequence (DNA): TGCGCCAGCAGCCCCCTAGCGGGCGGAGAGTACCAAGAGACCCAGTACTTC. Its protein product is CASSPLAGGEYQETQYF. This chain connects TRBV4-1 to TRBJ2-5; 8 bases map to TRBD2. The CDR3 sequence is 17 residues long. Germline assignment: CDR1 MGHRA and CDR2 YSYEKL. V gave up 4 bases and J gave up 0 bases; unmatched junction bases: 10.

The chain links TRBV5-8 to TRBJ1-4, with 9 positions matching TRBD1. The CDR3 is made up of 15 amino acids. Losses at the gene ends were 3 bases for V and 5 bases for J; bases not matched to a gene: 5. Germline V gene sequence: CDR1 SGHTS, CDR2 YDEGEE. Here the CDR3 reads CASSSTGGLNEKLFF. The CDR3 DNA sequence: TGTGCCAGCAGCTCGACAGGGGGACTAAATGAAAAACTGTTTTTT. Full variable domain (rest looked up from reference TRBV5-8 and TRBJ1-4): EAGVTQSPTHLIKTRGQQATLRCSPISGHTSVYWYQQALGLGLQFLLWYDEGEERNRGNFPPRFSGRQFPNYSSELNVNALELEDSALYLCASSSTGGLNEKLFFGSGTQLSVL.

This chain uses TRBV7-8 with TRBJ2-7; 11 nucleotides align to TRBD2. This CDR3 region has 16 residues. V gave up 5 bases and J gave up 4 bases; unmatched junction bases: 10. Germline V gene data show CDR1 as SGHVS and CDR2 as FQNEAQ. The CDR3, as DNA: TGTGCCAGCAGCACCCGTAGCGGGAGGGCTTCGTACGAGCAGTACTTC. As protein: CASSTRSGRASYEQYF. Full variable domain (missing parts from reference TRBV7-8 and TRBJ2-7): GAGVSQSPRYKVAKRGQDVALRCDPISGHVSLFWYQQALGQGPEFLTYFQNEAQLDKSGLPSDRFFAERPEGSVSTLKIQRTQQEDSAVYLCASSTRSGRASYEQYFGPGTRLTVT.

V usage is TRBV6-6 and J usage is TRBJ2-7; D is perhaps TRBD2 (8 bases). V shed 7 bases and J shed 3 bases, with 16 bases lying between them. The germline V gene has CDR1 MNHNY and CDR2 SVGAGI (reference sequence). The CDR3 covers 14 residues. CDR3 DNA: TGTGCCAGCATGCGGGACAGCGGGGGCTACGAGCAGTACTTC. Encoded protein: CASMRDSGGYEQYF.

This clone was recorded only once. The J gene is TRBJ1-1, the V gene TRBV19; 7 bases are a match to TRBD1. Germline V gene sequence: CDR1 LNHDA, CDR2 SQIVND (reference sequence). With 6 bases clipped from V and 1 base from J, the junction kept 5 bases outside the gene matches. The CDR3 totals 14 residues. The CDR3 DNA reads TGTGCCAGTAGCCCAGGGACAGCGAACACTGAAGCTTTCTTT. Protein product: CASSPGTANTEAFF.

The J gene is TRBJ2-7, the V gene TRBV11-2; possible D gene TRBD1, 6 bases. Trimming stripped 5 bases from V and 1 base from J, with 12 bases between. This CDR3 has 14 residues. CDR1 and CDR2 (germline): SGHAT, FQNNGV. For the CDR3, the DNA is TGTGCCAGCAGCCCACGACAGGTGTCCTACGAGCAGTACTTC. This gives the protein CASSPRQVSYEQYF.

This clone was counted a few times. The chain employs TRBV5-1 and TRBJ2-6; the D gene is possibly TRBD1 (5 bases). V lost 0 bases and J 2 bases, leaving 12 bases between the germline ends. This CDR3 has 17 residues. Germline loops: CDR1 SGHRS, CDR2 YFSETQ. The chain's CDR3 is CASSLGTRMPGANVLTF. DNA of the CDR3: TGCGCCAGCAGCTTGGGGACAAGGATGCCTGGGGCCAACGTCCTGACTTTC.

CDR3 sequence: CASSVSGSSYEQYF. CDR3 DNA: TGTGCCAGCAGTGTCAGCGGGAGCTCCTACGAGCAGTACTTC. V and J are TRBV28 and TRBJ2-7, with 8 bases aligning to TRBD2. J lost 0 bases, V lost 5 bases, and 3 bases had no gene match. The CDR3 spans 14 residues. From germline, CDR1 is MDHEN and CDR2 SYDVKM.

The V and J genes are TRBV5-6 and TRBJ2-7; perhaps TRBD2 as D (5 bases). The CDR3 sequence is 14 residues long. Germline V gene sequence: CDR1 SGHDT, CDR2 YYEEEE. V was shortened by 0 bases and J by 1 base, with 8 bases between the two germline ends. This CDR3 is CASSLVGGSYEQYF. Here the CDR3 DNA reads TGTGCCAGCAGCTTGGTTGGCGGGTCCTACGAGCAGTACTTC.

V gene TRBV4-3 combines with J gene TRBJ2-7, with 8 bases lining up with TRBD1. CDR1 and CDR2 (germline): LGHNA, YSLEER. Losses at the gene ends were 4 bases for V and 1 base for J; bases not matched to a gene: 21. This CDR3 has 20 amino acids. CDR3 loop: CASSPHPSGTGPKNSYEQYF. CDR3 nucleotides: TGCGCCAGCAGCCCCCATCCCTCCGGGACAGGTCCCAAAAATTCCTACGAGCAGTACTTC.

This sequence joins TRBV7-6 and TRBJ1-1, with 7 bases fitting TRBD1. CDR3 length: 16 amino acids. V lost 5 bases and J lost 1; bases outside the gene matches: 10. From germline, CDR1 is SGHVS and CDR2 FNYEAQ. The CDR3 DNA is TGTGCCAGCAGCCCCCGAGGGGGCTGGGGGAACACTGAAGCTTTCTTT. Residues: CASSPRGGWGNTEAFF.

The V gene is TRBV5-1, the J gene TRBJ2-7; the match to TRBD1 covers 9 bases. Germline V gene sequence: CDR1 SGHRS, CDR2 YFSETQ. The CDR3 has 13 amino acids. After removal of 7 bases from V and 6 bases from J, the junction contained 8 bases not matched to a gene. The CDR3 nucleotides read TGCGCCAGCGCAATGACAGGGGGAGGCGAGCAGTACTTC. Protein product: CASAMTGGGEQYF. The full variable domain, its missing parts supplied by reference TRBV5-1 and TRBJ2-7, is KAGVTQTPRYLIKTRGQQVTLSCSPISGHRSVSWYQQTPGQGLQFLFEYFSETQRNKGNFPGRFSGRQFSNSRSEMNVSTLELGDSALYLCASAMTGGGEQYFGPGTRLTVT.

V is TRBV15 and J is TRBJ1-1, with TRBD1 matching over 7 bases. The CDR3 sequence is 14 residues long. The germline V gene has CDR1 LNHNV and CDR2 YYDKDF (reference sequence). Trimming cost V 3 bases and J 6 bases; bases outside gene matches: 7. The CDR3 DNA reads as TGTGCCACCAGCAGGGCTCAGGGGGTAGCTGAAGCTTTCTTT. This encodes CATSRAQGVAEAFF.

The V and J genes are TRBV5-7 and TRBJ2-3; TRBD2 agrees at 16 bases. TRBV5-7 is an ORF, with its function uncertain. With 5 bases clipped from V and 5 bases from J, the junction kept 14 bases outside the gene matches. The length of the CDR3 is 19 residues. CDR3 in amino acids: CASRQPGLAGGPLLDTQYF. The CDR3 nucleotides read TGTGCCAGCAGGCAACCGGGACTAGCGGGAGGGCCTCTTTTAGATACGCAGTATTTT.

V and J are TRBV4-2 and TRBJ1-1, with TRBD1 identical over 8 bases. Germline loops: CDR1 LGHNA, CDR2 YNFKEQ. Trimming took 3 bases from V and 8 from J; bases not matched to a gene: 5. This CDR3 has 13 residues. The CDR3 coding sequence is TGTGCCAGCAGCCAGCTTTGGACAGGGGAAGCTTTCTTT. Amino acids: CASSQLWTGEAFF.

The chain has TRBV2 and TRBJ2-3; weak D call: TRBD1 (6 bases). Deletions cut 4 bases from V and 5 bases from J, with 10 bases between. This CDR3 has 13 amino acids. The germline V gene encodes CDR1 SNHLY and CDR2 FYNNEI. CDR3 DNA sequence: TGTGCCAGCAGTGTTGGGACACGAGATACGCAGTATTTT. It translates to CASSVGTRDTQYF.

CDR3: CASSGGLAGYNEQFF. The CDR3 DNA reads as TGTGCCAGCAGCGGGGGACTAGCGGGATACAATGAGCAGTTCTTC. The chain carries TRBV7-9 and TRBJ2-1; 13 nucleotides align to TRBD2. The CDR3 is made up of 15 amino acids. Germline V lookup: CDR1 SEHNR, CDR2 FQNEAQ (reference sequence). J gave up 4 bases and V 5 bases, and 2 bases lay outside the gene matches.

The V gene is TRBV28, the J gene TRBJ2-3; 9 bases align to TRBD1. Germline-derived CDR1 and CDR2 are MDHEN and SYDVKM. The ends lost 0 bases at V and 4 bases at J; junction bases unmatched: 8. This CDR3 spans 17 amino acids. For the CDR3, the DNA is TGTGCCAGCAGTTTATGGAACTTGGGACAGGGAGCAGATACGCAGTATTTT. This encodes CASSLWNLGQGADTQYF.

The chain employs TRBV28 and TRBJ1-2, with D possibly TRBD1 on 6 matching bases. The V end was cut by 2 bases, the J end by 8 bases, with 18 bases between. There are 15 residues in the CDR3. Germline V gives CDR1 MDHEN, CDR2 SYDVKM. This CDR3 reads CASSLPGGSSEGYTF. DNA for the CDR3: TGTGCCAGCAGTTTACCGGGGGGCTCCTCGGAAGGCTACACCTTC.

This rearrangement joins TRBV6-5 to TRBJ2-5; 7 bases are a match to TRBD2. This CDR3 has 14 amino acids. The V segment lost 5 bases and the J segment 1 base; nucleotides outside the gene matches: 4. Germline V gene data show CDR1 as MNHEY and CDR2 as SVGAGI. In DNA, the CDR3 is TGTGCCAGCAGTCTTAGCGGGTTCCAAGAGACCCAGTACTTC. Protein product: CASSLSGFQETQYF.